Listed below are T cell receptor beta chains from one sample, sequenced in a study of cytomegalovirus exposure and HLA in healthy donors. Data came from immunoSEQ multiplex PCR; TCRdb stores just in-frame clones and leaves some out. The table has approximately 220,000 clones, roughly 83% seen once. The sequenced sample consisted of PBMCs. The receptors shown here come from a girl under 18 in good health and CMV-seronegative. The CDR3 runs from the conserved cysteine through the conserved F or W. The D gene is left open where the match is weak. A row's size may be missing; if present it is once, few, many or a size class.

d_gene: NA; j_gene: TRBJ1-1; v_gene: TRBV27; abundance: NA; CDR3nt: TGTGCCAGCAGTCTCTTGGGGCTGAACACTGAAGCTTTCTTT; CDR3aa: CASSLLGLNTEAFF
d_gene: NA; j_gene: TRBJ1-1; v_gene: TRBV19; abundance: NA; CDR3nt: TGTGCCAGTATAGGCAGGCAGATGAACACTGAAGCTTTCTTT; CDR3aa: CASIGRQMNTEAFF
d_gene: NA; j_gene: TRBJ1-2; v_gene: TRBV7-8; abundance: NA; CDR3nt: TGTGCCAGCAGCTTAGCACCGGGGACACCAGTCTATGGCTACACCTTC; CDR3aa: CASSLAPGTPVYGYTF
d_gene: NA; j_gene: TRBJ1-5; v_gene: TRBV5-1; abundance: NA; CDR3nt: TGCGCCAGCAGCTTGGACGGACAGTACAATCAGCCCCAGCATTTT; CDR3aa: CASSLDGQYNQPQHF
d_gene: NA; j_gene: TRBJ1-1; v_gene: TRBV28; abundance: NA; CDR3nt: TGTGCCAGCAGTGGCGGGGCTCGGAACACTGAAGCTTTCTTT; CDR3aa: CASSGGARNTEAFF
d_gene: NA; j_gene: TRBJ1-1; v_gene: TRBV18; abundance: many; CDR3nt: TGTGCCAGCTCACCACGTGCGGGACGTAACACTGAAGCTTTCTTT; CDR3aa: CASSPRAGRNTEAFF
d_gene: NA; j_gene: TRBJ1-1; v_gene: TRBV5-1; abundance: NA; CDR3nt: TGCGCCAGCAACCCTTGGGGGGATCCTAGGAGCACTGAAGCTTTCTTT; CDR3aa: CASNPWGDPRSTEAFF
d_gene: NA; j_gene: TRBJ2-1; v_gene: TRBV5-8; abundance: NA; CDR3nt: TGTGCCAGCAGCTTGTTCCGGGGGTCTGGGGGGAGCTCCTACAATGAGCAGTTCTTC; CDR3aa: CASSLFRGSGGSSYNEQFF
d_gene: NA; j_gene: TRBJ1-4; v_gene: TRBV28; abundance: NA; CDR3nt: TGTGCCAGCAGTTTCTTCCGGGGAGTAAATGAAAAACTGTTTTTT; CDR3aa: CASSFFRGVNEKLFF
d_gene: NA; j_gene: TRBJ2-5; v_gene: TRBV15; abundance: NA; CDR3nt: TGTGCCACCAGCAGCTCCCCCCTAGCGAGGGAAGAGACCCAGTACTTC; CDR3aa: CATSSSPLAREETQYF
d_gene: NA; j_gene: TRBJ1-4; v_gene: TRBV18; abundance: few; CDR3nt: TGTGCCAGCTCACCGGACAGAGGCGAAAAACTGTTTTTT; CDR3aa: CASSPDRGEKLFF
d_gene: TRBD1; j_gene: TRBJ2-7; v_gene: TRBV5-1; abundance: NA; CDR3nt: TGCGCCAGCAGCGAAGGACAGGGATCGTGGAGCGAGCAGTACTTC; CDR3aa: CASSEGQGSWSEQYF
d_gene: TRBD2; j_gene: TRBJ2-1; v_gene: TRBV4-2; abundance: NA; CDR3nt: TGTGCCAGCAGCCAAGATATCGCGGGGGGGATCAATGAGCAGTTCTTC; CDR3aa: CASSQDIAGGINEQFF
d_gene: NA; j_gene: TRBJ1-5; v_gene: TRBV4-1; abundance: once; CDR3nt: TGCGCCAGCAGCGGGCCAGGGCGCAGTGGGGGGATAAATCAGCCCCAGCATTTT; CDR3aa: CASSGPGRSGGINQPQHF
d_gene: TRBD2; j_gene: TRBJ2-7; v_gene: TRBV11-2; abundance: NA; CDR3nt: TGTGCCAGCAGCTTAGCCGGCGGGGGGACCTACGAGCAGTACTTC; CDR3aa: CASSLAGGGTYEQYF
d_gene: TRBD1; j_gene: TRBJ2-1; v_gene: TRBV5-1; abundance: NA; CDR3nt: TGCGCCAGCAGCTTGGGCGGGACAGGGGACAATGAGCAGTTCTTC; CDR3aa: CASSLGGTGDNEQFF
d_gene: TRBD2; j_gene: TRBJ2-1; v_gene: TRBV27; abundance: NA; CDR3nt: TGTGCCAGCAGTTTAGTGGGAGGGCCAAATGAGCAGTTCTTC; CDR3aa: CASSLVGGPNEQFF
d_gene: NA; j_gene: TRBJ1-1; v_gene: TRBV6-5; abundance: NA; CDR3nt: TGTGCCAGCAGTTACGCAGGGAACACTGAAGCTTTCTTT; CDR3aa: CASSYAGNTEAFF
d_gene: NA; j_gene: TRBJ2-1; v_gene: TRBV5-4; abundance: NA; CDR3nt: TGTGCCAGCAGCGCCCAGGGCAGTGGTGAGCAGTTCTTC; CDR3aa: CASSAQGSGEQFF
d_gene: TRBD1; j_gene: TRBJ1-2; v_gene: TRBV2; abundance: NA; CDR3nt: TGTGCCAGCAAGGCACAGGGGGCTTTTAACTATGGCTACACCTTC; CDR3aa: CASKAQGAFNYGYTF
d_gene: TRBD1; j_gene: TRBJ1-2; v_gene: TRBV7-2; abundance: NA; CDR3nt: TGTGCCAGCAGCTTAATGGGACAGGGGGCGCGATATGGCTACACCTTC; CDR3aa: CASSLMGQGARYGYTF
d_gene: NA; j_gene: TRBJ1-2; v_gene: TRBV7-9; abundance: few; CDR3nt: TGTGCCAGCAGCTGGGAGGGGAACTATGGCTACACCTTC; CDR3aa: CASSWEGNYGYTF
d_gene: NA; j_gene: TRBJ2-2; v_gene: TRBV15; abundance: NA; CDR3nt: TGTGCCACCAGCAGAGATTTATGGGACACCAGGGAGCTGTTTTTT; CDR3aa: CATSRDLWDTRELFF
d_gene: TRBD2; j_gene: TRBJ2-5; v_gene: TRBV19; abundance: NA; CDR3nt: TGTGCCAGTAGTATCGCTTTACTAGCGGGAGCGTCACGAGAGACCCAGTACTTC; CDR3aa: CASSIALLAGASRETQYF
d_gene: NA; j_gene: TRBJ2-1; v_gene: TRBV19; abundance: NA; CDR3nt: TGTGCCAGTAGCTCCCCTGGAGGGCCTCCCAATGAGCAGTTCTTC; CDR3aa: CASSSPGGPPNEQFF
d_gene: NA; j_gene: TRBJ1-6; v_gene: TRBV9; abundance: NA; CDR3nt: TGTGCCAGCAGCAGTACGGGTAGCTCCTATAATTCACCCCTCCACTTT; CDR3aa: CASSSTGSSYNSPLHF
d_gene: NA; j_gene: TRBJ1-2; v_gene: TRBV28; abundance: NA; CDR3nt: TGTGCCAGCAGTTTCGGTGGGGGGGTGTTTCCTTATGGCTACACCTTC; CDR3aa: CASSFGGGVFPYGYTF
d_gene: TRBD2; j_gene: TRBJ2-1; v_gene: TRBV30; abundance: NA; CDR3nt: TGTGCCTGGAGTAGCGGGAGGGCCTATGGTGAGCAGTTCTTC; CDR3aa: CAWSSGRAYGEQFF
d_gene: TRBD2; j_gene: TRBJ2-3; v_gene: TRBV6-1; abundance: NA; CDR3nt: TGTGCCAGCAGTGAAGTAGCGGGGCTTAGCACAGATACGCAGTATTTT; CDR3aa: CASSEVAGLSTDTQYF
d_gene: NA; j_gene: TRBJ2-3; v_gene: TRBV19; abundance: once; CDR3nt: TGTGCCAGTAGTATCCGTGGCAGGGGAATGACAGATACGCAGTATTTT; CDR3aa: CASSIRGRGMTDTQYF
d_gene: TRBD1; j_gene: TRBJ2-7; v_gene: TRBV2; abundance: NA; CDR3nt: TGTGCCAGCAGTGGGGCACGGGACAGGGCCTTCTACGAGCAGTACTTC; CDR3aa: CASSGARDRAFYEQYF
d_gene: NA; j_gene: TRBJ2-3; v_gene: TRBV14; abundance: NA; CDR3nt: TGTGCCAGCAGCCAGGAGATAACCGCAGATACGCAGTATTTT; CDR3aa: CASSQEITADTQYF
d_gene: NA; j_gene: TRBJ2-1; v_gene: TRBV5-5; abundance: NA; CDR3nt: TGTGCCAGCAGCTTGTCGGGGATAGCGAATGAGCAGTTCTTC; CDR3aa: CASSLSGIANEQFF
d_gene: TRBD2; j_gene: TRBJ2-3; v_gene: TRBV6-5; abundance: NA; CDR3nt: TGTGCCAGCAGTTATGGCGTAGCGGGGGGGTTTGATACGCAGTATTTT; CDR3aa: CASSYGVAGGFDTQYF
d_gene: TRBD1; j_gene: TRBJ1-1; v_gene: TRBV10-1; abundance: NA; CDR3nt: TGCGCCAGCAGCGCCCTTCGGACAGGGGGCGCGGGTGAAGCTTTCTTT; CDR3aa: CASSALRTGGAGEAFF
d_gene: TRBD1; j_gene: TRBJ2-3; v_gene: TRBV18; abundance: NA; CDR3nt: TGTGCCAGCTCCCGTCCCGGGACAGGGATGGATACGCAGTATTTT; CDR3aa: CASSRPGTGMDTQYF
d_gene: NA; j_gene: TRBJ1-1; v_gene: TRBV19; abundance: NA; CDR3nt: TGTGCCAGTAGTATAGATCGTGTAGATGAAGCTTTCTTT; CDR3aa: CASSIDRVDEAFF
d_gene: TRBD2; j_gene: TRBJ2-7; v_gene: TRBV4-3; abundance: NA; CDR3nt: TGCGCCAGCAGCCTACCCGGGTGTCCCTCCGGCATATGGGAGGGCGAGCAGTACTTC; CDR3aa: CASSLPGCPSGIWEGEQYF
d_gene: NA; j_gene: TRBJ2-7; v_gene: TRBV10-3; abundance: NA; CDR3nt: TGTGCCATCAGTGATGGGGGGAACAGCCGCCTGTACTTC; CDR3aa: CAISDGGNSRLYF
d_gene: TRBD1; j_gene: TRBJ2-7; v_gene: TRBV30; abundance: NA; CDR3nt: TGTGCCTGGAGGGGGACAGGGGGGTACTACGAGCAGTACTTC; CDR3aa: CAWRGTGGYYEQYF
d_gene: TRBD2; j_gene: TRBJ2-1; v_gene: TRBV7-3; abundance: NA; CDR3nt: TGTGCCAGCAGCTTAATAGGAGGGCTAGCGGAGAGGGTTCCGCCCTACAATGAGCAGTTCTTC; CDR3aa: CASSLIGGLAERVPPYNEQFF
d_gene: TRBD1; j_gene: TRBJ2-7; v_gene: TRBV18; abundance: NA; CDR3nt: TGTGCCAGCTCACGGGGACAGTTATACGAGCAGTACTTC; CDR3aa: CASSRGQLYEQYF
d_gene: NA; j_gene: TRBJ2-5; v_gene: TRBV27; abundance: NA; CDR3nt: TGTGCCAGCAGTTTAAGGCTAGCGCGCCAAGAGACCCAGTACTTC; CDR3aa: CASSLRLARQETQYF
d_gene: NA; j_gene: TRBJ1-5; v_gene: TRBV9; abundance: NA; CDR3nt: TGTGCCAGCAGCGCATGGGGCGGTCAGCCCCAGCATTTT; CDR3aa: CASSAWGGQPQHF
d_gene: TRBD1; j_gene: TRBJ2-1; v_gene: TRBV5-1; abundance: NA; CDR3nt: TGCGCCAGCAGCTTGCTTGGGGACAGGGGTGGCAATGAGCAGTTCTTC; CDR3aa: CASSLLGDRGGNEQFF
d_gene: NA; j_gene: TRBJ2-6; v_gene: TRBV5-1; abundance: few; CDR3nt: TGCGCCAGCAGCTTGTCGGGGAGCTCTGGGGCCAACGTCCTGACTTTC; CDR3aa: CASSLSGSSGANVLTF
d_gene: TRBD2; j_gene: TRBJ2-4; v_gene: TRBV4-2; abundance: NA; CDR3nt: TGTGCCAGCAGCCAAAGACTAGCGGGGGTTAAAGCCAAAAACATTCAGTACTTC; CDR3aa: CASSQRLAGVKAKNIQYF
d_gene: NA; j_gene: TRBJ2-6; v_gene: TRBV4-2; abundance: NA; CDR3nt: TGTGCCAGCAGCCCCTTTAGTGGGGGGGGCGGGGCCAACGTCCTGACTTTC; CDR3aa: CASSPFSGGGGANVLTF
d_gene: TRBD2; j_gene: TRBJ2-5; v_gene: TRBV4-1; abundance: NA; CDR3nt: TGCGCCAGCAGCCAAGAGCTGGCGGGAGGAAGAGAGACCCAGTACTTC; CDR3aa: CASSQELAGGRETQYF
d_gene: NA; j_gene: TRBJ1-2; v_gene: TRBV27; abundance: few; CDR3nt: TGTGCCAGCAGTTTAGCAGGGGCATCGGGCTACACCTTC; CDR3aa: CASSLAGASGYTF
d_gene: NA; j_gene: TRBJ1-1; v_gene: TRBV15; abundance: few; CDR3nt: TGTGCCACCAGCAGCTCCGGGAACTCGCTAGTCCAAGCTTTCTTT; CDR3aa: CATSSSGNSLVQAFF
d_gene: NA; j_gene: TRBJ1-1; v_gene: TRBV7-2; abundance: NA; CDR3nt: TGTGCCAGCAGCTTACTAGGGGGTCTGGACACTGAAGCTTTCTTT; CDR3aa: CASSLLGGLDTEAFF
d_gene: NA; j_gene: TRBJ2-1; v_gene: TRBV5-1; abundance: NA; CDR3nt: TGCGCCAGCAGCGGACTGACTAGTCGCAATGAGCAGTTCTTC; CDR3aa: CASSGLTSRNEQFF
d_gene: NA; j_gene: TRBJ1-1; v_gene: TRBV2; abundance: NA; CDR3nt: TGTGCCAGCAGTGACGCAAACTGGGGGGTGAACACTGAAGCTTTCTTT; CDR3aa: CASSDANWGVNTEAFF
d_gene: TRBD1; j_gene: TRBJ1-4; v_gene: TRBV6-1; abundance: few; CDR3nt: TGTGCCAGCAGTTTACAGGGGGAAAATGAAAAACTGTTTTTT; CDR3aa: CASSLQGENEKLFF
d_gene: TRBD1; j_gene: TRBJ1-5; v_gene: TRBV15; abundance: NA; CDR3nt: TGTGCCACCGTCGGGACAGAGAATAGCAATCAGCCCCAGCATTTT; CDR3aa: CATVGTENSNQPQHF
d_gene: NA; j_gene: TRBJ1-5; v_gene: TRBV30; abundance: NA; CDR3nt: TGTGCCTGGAGTGTAGACAGATATCAGCCCCAGCATTTT; CDR3aa: CAWSVDRYQPQHF
d_gene: TRBD1; j_gene: TRBJ2-7; v_gene: TRBV7-2; abundance: NA; CDR3nt: TGTGCCAGCAGTAGCCGGGACAGGGAGACCTACGAGCAGTACTTC; CDR3aa: CASSSRDRETYEQYF